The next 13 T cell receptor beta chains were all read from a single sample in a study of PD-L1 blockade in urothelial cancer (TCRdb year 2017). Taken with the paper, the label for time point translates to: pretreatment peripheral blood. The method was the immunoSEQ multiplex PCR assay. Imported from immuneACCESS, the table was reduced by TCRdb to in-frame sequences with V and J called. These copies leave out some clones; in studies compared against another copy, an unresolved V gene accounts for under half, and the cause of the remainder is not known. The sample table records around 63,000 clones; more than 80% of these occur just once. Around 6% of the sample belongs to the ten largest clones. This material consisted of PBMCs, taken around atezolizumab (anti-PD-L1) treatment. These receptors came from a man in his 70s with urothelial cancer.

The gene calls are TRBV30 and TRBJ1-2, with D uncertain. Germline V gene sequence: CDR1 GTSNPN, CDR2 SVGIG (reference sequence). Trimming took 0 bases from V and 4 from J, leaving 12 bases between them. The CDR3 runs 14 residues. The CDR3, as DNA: TGTGCCTGGAGTGTCGACCCGGGGAGCTATGGCTACACCTTC. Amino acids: CAWSVDPGSYGYTF.

CDR3: CASSPGGTEAFF. The CDR3, as DNA: TGCGCCAGCAGCCCAGGGGGTACTGAAGCTTTCTTT. This chain joins TRBV5-1 and TRBJ1-1; 7 positions agree with TRBD1. This CDR3 contains 12 residues. Germline CDR1 and CDR2: SGHRS and YFSETQ. V was clipped by 4 bases and J by 5 bases; unmatched bases: 2. Variable domain in full (rest from reference TRBV5-1 and TRBJ1-1): KAGVTQTPRYLIKTRGQQVTLSCSPISGHRSVSWYQQTPGQGLQFLFEYFSETQRNKGNFPGRFSGRQFSNSRSEMNVSTLELGDSALYLCASSPGGTEAFFGQGTRLTVV.

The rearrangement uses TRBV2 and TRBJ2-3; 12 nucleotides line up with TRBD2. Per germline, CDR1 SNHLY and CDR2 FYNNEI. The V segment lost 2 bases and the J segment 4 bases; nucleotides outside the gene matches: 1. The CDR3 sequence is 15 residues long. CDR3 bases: TGTGCCAGCAGTGAACCTAGCGGGGGGGCAGATACGCAGTATTTT. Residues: CASSEPSGGADTQYF.

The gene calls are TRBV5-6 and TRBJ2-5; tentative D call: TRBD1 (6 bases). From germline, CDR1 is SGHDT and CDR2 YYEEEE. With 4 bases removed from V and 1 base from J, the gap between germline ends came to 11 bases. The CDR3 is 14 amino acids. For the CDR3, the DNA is TGTGCCAGCAGCCACGAGGACAGCCAAGAGACCCAGTACTTC. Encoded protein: CASSHEDSQETQYF.

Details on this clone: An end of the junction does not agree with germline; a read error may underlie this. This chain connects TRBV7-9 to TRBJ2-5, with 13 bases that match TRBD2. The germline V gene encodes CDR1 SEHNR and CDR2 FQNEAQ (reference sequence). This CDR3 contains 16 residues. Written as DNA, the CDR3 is TGTGCCAGCAGCTCTCCCGAGGGGGGACTAGCGGGACCGAACCACTTC. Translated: CASSSPEGGLAGPNHF.

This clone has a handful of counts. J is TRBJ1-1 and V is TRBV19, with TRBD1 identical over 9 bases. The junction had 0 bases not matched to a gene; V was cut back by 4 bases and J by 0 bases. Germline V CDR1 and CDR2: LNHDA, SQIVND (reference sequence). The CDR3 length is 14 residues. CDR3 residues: CASSRTGVNTEAFF. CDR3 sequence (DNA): TGTGCCAGTAGTAGGACAGGGGTGAACACTGAAGCTTTCTTT.

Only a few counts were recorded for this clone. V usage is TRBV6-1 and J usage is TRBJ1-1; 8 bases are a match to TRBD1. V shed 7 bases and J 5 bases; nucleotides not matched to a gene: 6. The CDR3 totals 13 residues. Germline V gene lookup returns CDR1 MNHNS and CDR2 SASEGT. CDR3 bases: TGTGCCAGCACCCGACAGGGGCGGACTGAAGCTTTCTTT. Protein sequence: CASTRQGRTEAFF.

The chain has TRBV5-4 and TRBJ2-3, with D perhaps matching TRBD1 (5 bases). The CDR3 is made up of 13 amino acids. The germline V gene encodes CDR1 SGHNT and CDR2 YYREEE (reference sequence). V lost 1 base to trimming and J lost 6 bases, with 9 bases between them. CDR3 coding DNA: TGTGCCAGCAGCTTGCCCCCAGGGGATACGCAGTATTTT. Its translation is CASSLPPGDTQYF.

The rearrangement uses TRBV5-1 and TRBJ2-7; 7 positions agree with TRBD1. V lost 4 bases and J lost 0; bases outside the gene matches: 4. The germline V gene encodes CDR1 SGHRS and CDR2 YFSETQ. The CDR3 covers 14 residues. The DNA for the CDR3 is TGCGCCAGCAGCCTAGACAGGGTCTCCTACGAGCAGTACTTC. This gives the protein CASSLDRVSYEQYF. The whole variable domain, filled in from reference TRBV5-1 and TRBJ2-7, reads KAGVTQTPRYLIKTRGQQVTLSCSPISGHRSVSWYQQTPGQGLQFLFEYFSETQRNKGNFPGRFSGRQFSNSRSEMNVSTLELGDSALYLCASSLDRVSYEQYFGPGTRLTVT.

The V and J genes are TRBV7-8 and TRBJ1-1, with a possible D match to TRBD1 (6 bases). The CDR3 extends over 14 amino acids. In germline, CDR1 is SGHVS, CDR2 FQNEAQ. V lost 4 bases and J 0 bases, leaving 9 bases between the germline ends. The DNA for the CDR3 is TGTGCCAGCAGCTGGACAGCCATGAACACTGAAGCTTTCTTT. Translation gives CASSWTAMNTEAFF.

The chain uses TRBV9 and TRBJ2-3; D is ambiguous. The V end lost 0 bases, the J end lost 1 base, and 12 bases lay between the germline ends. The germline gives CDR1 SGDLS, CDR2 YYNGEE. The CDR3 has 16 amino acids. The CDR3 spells CASSVDPSEGTDTQYF. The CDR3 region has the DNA TGTGCCAGCAGCGTAGACCCGTCCGAGGGCACAGATACGCAGTATTTT.

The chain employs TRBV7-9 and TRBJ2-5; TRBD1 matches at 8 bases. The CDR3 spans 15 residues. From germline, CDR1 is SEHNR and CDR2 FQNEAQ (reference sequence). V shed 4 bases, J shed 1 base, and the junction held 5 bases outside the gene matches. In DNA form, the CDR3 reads TGTGCCAGCAGCTACGGGACAGGCCGCCAAGAGACCCAGTACTTC. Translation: CASSYGTGRQETQYF.

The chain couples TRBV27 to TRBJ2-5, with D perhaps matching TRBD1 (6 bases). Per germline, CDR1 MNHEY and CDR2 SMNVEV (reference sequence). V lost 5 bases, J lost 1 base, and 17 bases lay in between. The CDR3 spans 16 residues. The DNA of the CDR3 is TGTGCCAGCAGTCCCAGGGGTGTGCTTGCCCAAGAGACCCAGTACTTC. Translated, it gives CASSPRGVLAQETQYF.